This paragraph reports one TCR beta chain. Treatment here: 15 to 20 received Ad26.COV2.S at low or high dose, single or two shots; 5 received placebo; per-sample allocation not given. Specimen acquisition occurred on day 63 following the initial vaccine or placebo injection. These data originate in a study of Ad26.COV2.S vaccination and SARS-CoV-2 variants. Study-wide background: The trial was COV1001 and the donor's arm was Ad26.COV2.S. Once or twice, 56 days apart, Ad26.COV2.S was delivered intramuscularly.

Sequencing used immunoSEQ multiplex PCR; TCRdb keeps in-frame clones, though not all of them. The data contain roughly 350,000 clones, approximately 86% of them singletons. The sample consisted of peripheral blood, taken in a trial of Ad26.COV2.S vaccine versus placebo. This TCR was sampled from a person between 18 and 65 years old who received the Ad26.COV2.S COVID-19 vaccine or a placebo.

The CDR3: CASSLGSGSAETQYF. The CDR3 DNA is TGCGCCAGCAGCTTGGGAAGCGGGAGTGCAGAGACCCAGTACTTC. The chain links TRBV5-1 to TRBJ2-5; 8 nucleotides match TRBD2. CDR1 and CDR2 from the germline V gene are SGHRS and YFSETQ. The CDR3 has 15 amino acids. V lost 0 bases and J lost 4; bases outside the gene matches: 5.